This is a list of T cell receptor beta chains from one sample in a study of OX40 agonist ivuxolimab in advanced cancers. Only in-frame clones appear in the TCRdb table, and some are missing; sequencing was by immunoSEQ multiplex PCR. The sample lists approximately 57,000 clones; around 90% were seen once. The sample was CD4+ or CD8+ T cells sorted from blood, taken in a trial of the OX40 agonist ivuxolimab. The receptors originated from an adult with an advanced solid tumor such as melanoma, head and neck, liver or kidney cancer. Both conserved end residues are trimmed from each CDR3.

j_call v_call cdr3_aa
TRBJ1-1 TRBV29-1 SVQGANTEAF
TRBJ2-7 TRBV2 ASTDSGKGPYEQY
TRBJ2-3 TRBV9 ASGDFNRVGTQY
TRBJ1-3 TRBV4-1 ASSNEPGSGNTIY
TRBJ2-5 TRBV6-1 ASRNRGGQETQY
TRBJ2-7 TRBV29-1 SVGSSGNYEQY
TRBJ1-1 TRBV10-3 AISDTRQKNTEAF
TRBJ2-5 TRBV5-1 ASREGGTEETQY
TRBJ1-1 TRBV9 ASSPTDRPNEAF
TRBJ2-1 TRBV7-2 ASSPVAGGHYNEQF
TRBJ1-1 TRBV28 ANSPGTGFEAF
TRBJ2-5 TRBV13 ASSLLAGETQY
TRBJ2-5 TRBV6-4 ASRISGTGETQY
TRBJ2-1 TRBV6-6 ASSLGNNEQF
TRBJ2-7 TRBV7-3 ASSWGTGSSEQY
TRBJ1-1 TRBV7-2 ASSLGDLTEAF
TRBJ1-2 TRBV6-1 ASSPQGGDYGYT
TRBJ1-2 TRBV2 ASSGGQGLEGYT
TRBJ1-2 TRBV23-1 ASSPPNLTVRANYGYT
TRBJ2-3 TRBV6-1 ASSERPEGADTQY